Listed below are T cell receptor beta chains from one sample, sequenced in a study of T-cell reconstitution after alpha-beta-depleted transplantation in children. TCRdb reprocessed the PCR reads via MiXCR and lists one record per CDR3 protein. The sample has about 72,000 distinct CDR3 sequences, about 7% seen once; the top ten hold approximately 2.3%. The specimen was PBMCs from the stem cell graft donor, collected from the stem cell graft. Receptors were obtained from a human donor who donated a stem cell graft to a child with acute lymphoblastic leukemia. CDR3s include the opening cysteine and the closing phenylalanine or tryptophan. Each record gives: clone size, J gene, V gene, D gene, CDR3 protein, CDR3 DNA. D genes are given only for firm matches. A row's size may be missing; if present it is once, few, many or a size class.

clone_size: many
j_call: TRBJ1-1
v_call: TRBV6-4
d_call: NA
cdr3_aa: CASSDVGVRVRNTEAFF
cdr3_nt: TGTGCCAGCAGTGACGTGGGGGTGAGAGTACGTAACACTGAAGCTTTCTTT

clone_size: many
j_call: TRBJ2-7
v_call: TRBV19
d_call: NA
cdr3_aa: CASSPSDSYEQYF
cdr3_nt: TGTGCCAGTAGTCCGTCAGACTCCTACGAGCAGTACTTC

clone_size: many
j_call: TRBJ1-3
v_call: TRBV20-1
d_call: NA
cdr3_aa: CSARAPTRNTIYF
cdr3_nt: TGCAGTGCTAGAGCCCCAACCAGAAACACCATATATTTT

clone_size: many
j_call: TRBJ2-7
v_call: TRBV4-1
d_call: TRBD2
cdr3_aa: CASSQGLAGVYEQYF
cdr3_nt: TGCGCCAGCAGCCAAGGGCTAGCGGGAGTTTACGAGCAGTACTTC

clone_size: many
j_call: TRBJ1-3
v_call: TRBV29-1
d_call: NA
cdr3_aa: CSHGRGGNTIYF
cdr3_nt: TGCAGCCACGGGAGGGGTGGAAACACCATATATTTT

clone_size: many
j_call: TRBJ2-1
v_call: TRBV12-3/TRBV12-4
d_call: NA
cdr3_aa: CASSWGDEQFF
cdr3_nt: TGTGCCAGCAGTTGGGGGGATGAGCAGTTCTTC

clone_size: many
j_call: TRBJ1-2
v_call: TRBV6-1
d_call: NA
cdr3_aa: CASSETPTGINGYTF
cdr3_nt: TGTGCCAGCAGTGAAACCCCCACAGGGATCAATGGCTACACCTTC

clone_size: many
j_call: TRBJ1-1
v_call: TRBV7-9
d_call: NA
cdr3_aa: CASSQGTEAFF
cdr3_nt: TGTGCCAGCAGCCAGGGGACTGAAGCTTTCTTT

clone_size: many
j_call: TRBJ2-1
v_call: TRBV3-1
d_call: TRBD2
cdr3_aa: CASSLTSDNEQFF
cdr3_nt: TGTGCCAGCAGCCTCACTAGCGATAATGAGCAGTTCTTC

clone_size: few
j_call: TRBJ2-2
v_call: TRBV5-1
d_call: NA
cdr3_aa: CASSLRAETNTGELFF
cdr3_nt: TGCGCCAGCAGCTTGCGTGCGGAAACGAACACCGGGGAGCTGTTTTTT

clone_size: many
j_call: TRBJ2-1
v_call: TRBV7-9
d_call: NA
cdr3_aa: CASSERTPYNEQFF
cdr3_nt: TGTGCCAGCAGCGAAAGGACGCCCTACAATGAGCAGTTCTTC

clone_size: NA
j_call: TRBJ2-3
v_call: TRBV10-2
d_call: NA
cdr3_aa: CASAAGAGEDTQYF
cdr3_nt: TGCGCCAGCGCGGCAGGGGCGGGGGAAGATACGCAGTATTTT

clone_size: many
j_call: TRBJ2-6
v_call: TRBV3-1
d_call: NA
cdr3_aa: CASSQDGHSGANVLTF
cdr3_nt: TGTGCCAGCAGCCAAGATGGGCACTCTGGGGCCAACGTCCTGACTTTC

clone_size: many
j_call: TRBJ2-1
v_call: TRBV5-6
d_call: TRBD2
cdr3_aa: CATSPSGYYNEQFF
cdr3_nt: TGTGCCACCTCACCTAGCGGGTATTACAATGAGCAGTTCTTC

clone_size: few
j_call: TRBJ2-5
v_call: TRBV11-2
d_call: NA
cdr3_aa: CASSLDGTPGTQYF
cdr3_nt: TGTGCCAGCAGCCTGGATGGGACTCCCGGGACCCAGTACTTC

clone_size: many
j_call: TRBJ1-1
v_call: TRBV15
d_call: NA
cdr3_aa: CATSAQIGAPEAFF
cdr3_nt: TGTGCCACCAGCGCCCAAATCGGGGCCCCTGAAGCTTTCTTT

clone_size: few
j_call: TRBJ2-4
v_call: TRBV27
d_call: TRBD2
cdr3_aa: CASSPIAGGTIAKNIQYF
cdr3_nt: TGTGCCAGCAGTCCTATAGCGGGAGGGACTATAGCCAAAAACATTCAGTACTTC

clone_size: NA
j_call: TRBJ2-2
v_call: TRBV4-2
d_call: TRBD2
cdr3_aa: CASSREGLAGGSSTGELFF
cdr3_nt: TGTGCCAGCAGCCGAGAGGGACTAGCGGGGGGGTCGTCCACCGGGGAGCTGTTTTTT

clone_size: many
j_call: TRBJ2-5
v_call: TRBV18
d_call: TRBD2
cdr3_aa: CASSLPLAGEGETQYF
cdr3_nt: TGTGCCAGCTCATTGCCACTAGCGGGAGAGGGAGAGACCCAGTACTTC

clone_size: many
j_call: TRBJ2-2
v_call: TRBV9
d_call: NA
cdr3_aa: CASSSSGTANTGELFF
cdr3_nt: TGTGCCAGCAGCTCCTCCGGGACTGCGAACACCGGGGAGCTGTTTTTT

clone_size: many
j_call: TRBJ1-5
v_call: TRBV20-1
d_call: TRBD1
cdr3_aa: CSARKGASPEPQHF
cdr3_nt: TGCAGTGCTAGAAAGGGGGCGAGTCCAGAGCCCCAGCATTTT

clone_size: few
j_call: TRBJ2-5
v_call: TRBV3-1
d_call: TRBD2
cdr3_aa: CASSQDGLAGETQYF
cdr3_nt: TGTGCCAGCAGCCAGGATGGGCTAGCGGGAGAGACCCAGTACTTC

clone_size: few
j_call: TRBJ2-2
v_call: TRBV7-3
d_call: NA
cdr3_aa: CASSFQPYMGLSNTGELFF
cdr3_nt: TGTGCCAGCAGCTTTCAGCCTTACATGGGGCTTTCGAACACCGGGGAGCTGTTTTTT

clone_size: NA
j_call: TRBJ1-1
v_call: TRBV4-3
d_call: NA
cdr3_aa: CASSQDLGAGDNTEAFF
cdr3_nt: TGCGCCAGCAGCCAAGATTTGGGTGCCGGGGACAACACTGAAGCTTTCTTT

clone_size: many
j_call: TRBJ2-1
v_call: TRBV11-2
d_call: NA
cdr3_aa: CASSLWSVPYNEQFF
cdr3_nt: TGTGCCAGCAGCTTATGGAGCGTCCCCTACAATGAGCAGTTCTTC

clone_size: many
j_call: TRBJ1-2
v_call: TRBV9
d_call: NA
cdr3_aa: CASNPILGYGYTF
cdr3_nt: TGTGCCAGCAACCCGATACTCGGCTATGGCTACACCTTC

clone_size: many
j_call: TRBJ2-1
v_call: TRBV7-2
d_call: TRBD2
cdr3_aa: CASSPQSSGRAAEQFF
cdr3_nt: TGTGCCAGCAGCCCCCAATCTAGCGGGAGGGCGGCTGAGCAGTTCTTC

clone_size: NA
j_call: TRBJ2-5
v_call: TRBV20-1
d_call: NA
cdr3_aa: CSARLVTGAPQETQYF
cdr3_nt: TGCAGTGCCAGACTAGTAACTGGGGCACCTCAAGAGACCCAGTACTTC

clone_size: many
j_call: TRBJ1-2
v_call: TRBV5-1
d_call: NA
cdr3_aa: CASSLNYGRVDGYTF
cdr3_nt: TGCGCCAGCAGCTTGAATTACGGCCGGGTCGATGGCTACACCTTC

clone_size: NA
j_call: TRBJ2-5
v_call: TRBV11-1
d_call: NA
cdr3_aa: CASSLGQAQETQYF
cdr3_nt: TGTGCCAGCAGCTTAGGGCAGGCCCAAGAGACCCAGTACTTC

clone_size: many
j_call: TRBJ2-3
v_call: TRBV6-1
d_call: TRBD1
cdr3_aa: CASSEAGGADTQYF
cdr3_nt: TGTGCCAGCAGTGAAGCAGGGGGCGCAGATACGCAGTATTTT

clone_size: NA
j_call: TRBJ2-1
v_call: TRBV29-1
d_call: NA
cdr3_aa: CSVEDLGGRGYNEQFF
cdr3_nt: TGCAGCGTTGAAGATCTAGGAGGGCGAGGCTATAATGAGCAGTTCTTC

clone_size: few
j_call: TRBJ2-3
v_call: TRBV20-1
d_call: NA
cdr3_aa: CSARDLLVYTDTQYF
cdr3_nt: TGCAGTGCTAGAGATCTCCTAGTCTACACAGATACGCAGTATTTT

clone_size: many
j_call: TRBJ2-2
v_call: TRBV10-3
d_call: NA
cdr3_aa: CAISGGSGELFF
cdr3_nt: TGTGCCATCAGTGGGGGGTCCGGGGAGCTGTTTTTT

clone_size: NA
j_call: TRBJ2-1
v_call: TRBV4-2
d_call: NA
cdr3_aa: CAMGPVGYNEQFF
cdr3_nt: TGTGCCATGGGCCCCGTAGGCTACAATGAGCAGTTCTTC

clone_size: many
j_call: TRBJ1-5
v_call: TRBV14
d_call: NA
cdr3_aa: CASSQGDQPQHF
cdr3_nt: TGTGCCAGCAGCCAGGGGGATCAGCCCCAGCATTTT

clone_size: NA
j_call: TRBJ1-4
v_call: TRBV18
d_call: NA
cdr3_aa: CASSPRPRPPNEKLFF
cdr3_nt: TGTGCCAGCTCACCACGGCCGCGGCCTCCAAATGAAAAACTGTTTTTT

clone_size: NA
j_call: TRBJ2-3
v_call: TRBV7-2
d_call: NA
cdr3_aa: CASSLGWGERTDTQYF
cdr3_nt: TGTGCCAGCAGCTTAGGTTGGGGGGAGCGCACAGATACGCAGTATTTT

clone_size: many
j_call: TRBJ2-5
v_call: TRBV7-9
d_call: TRBD1
cdr3_aa: CASSQPGQPQETQYF
cdr3_nt: TGTGCCAGCAGCCAACCGGGACAGCCACAAGAGACCCAGTACTTC

clone_size: many
j_call: TRBJ2-6
v_call: TRBV5-1
d_call: NA
cdr3_aa: CASSDMDSGANVLTF
cdr3_nt: TGCGCCAGCAGCGATATGGACTCTGGGGCCAACGTCCTGACTTTC

clone_size: many
j_call: TRBJ2-7
v_call: TRBV10-3
d_call: NA
cdr3_aa: CAISEQGGTLEQYF
cdr3_nt: TGTGCCATCAGTGAGCAGGGTGGGACTCTGGAGCAGTACTTC

clone_size: many
j_call: TRBJ1-5
v_call: TRBV2
d_call: NA
cdr3_aa: CASRFQGQSNQPQHF
cdr3_nt: TGTGCCAGCAGGTTCCAGGGTCAGAGCAATCAGCCCCAGCATTTT

clone_size: few
j_call: TRBJ2-7
v_call: TRBV12-3/TRBV12-4
d_call: NA
cdr3_aa: CASRVGTYTSYEQYF
cdr3_nt: TGTGCCAGCAGGGTCGGGACATACACCTCCTACGAGCAGTACTTC

clone_size: NA
j_call: TRBJ2-5
v_call: TRBV3-1
d_call: NA
cdr3_aa: CTISWARVLNSQETQYF
cdr3_nt: TGTACCATCAGTTGGGCTAGGGTTTTGAACTCCCAAGAGACCCAGTACTTC

clone_size: few
j_call: TRBJ2-5
v_call: TRBV15
d_call: NA
cdr3_aa: CATSNKGWQETQYF
cdr3_nt: TGTGCCACCAGCAATAAGGGGTGGCAAGAGACCCAGTACTTC

clone_size: many
j_call: TRBJ2-5
v_call: TRBV24-1
d_call: NA
cdr3_aa: CATSDLRRETQYF
cdr3_nt: TGTGCCACCAGTGATTTGCGTCGAGAGACCCAGTACTTC

clone_size: many
j_call: TRBJ1-6
v_call: TRBV5-5
d_call: NA
cdr3_aa: CASIRESDNSPLHF
cdr3_nt: TGTGCCAGCATAAGGGAATCGGATAATTCACCCCTCCACTTT

clone_size: few
j_call: TRBJ1-5
v_call: TRBV7-8
d_call: TRBD1
cdr3_aa: CASSLIWTGHINQPQHF
cdr3_nt: TGTGCCAGCAGCTTAATTTGGACAGGGCACATCAATCAGCCCCAGCATTTT

clone_size: many
j_call: TRBJ2-1
v_call: TRBV5-1
d_call: NA
cdr3_aa: CASSLSSARYNEQFF
cdr3_nt: TGCGCCAGCAGCTTGAGTAGCGCCCGTTACAATGAGCAGTTCTTC

clone_size: many
j_call: TRBJ1-4
v_call: TRBV20-1
d_call: NA
cdr3_aa: CSAPGEANEKLFF
cdr3_nt: TGCAGTGCCCCAGGAGAGGCGAATGAAAAACTGTTTTTT

clone_size: many
j_call: TRBJ2-3
v_call: TRBV12-3/TRBV12-4
d_call: NA
cdr3_aa: CASSPDSGVDTQYF
cdr3_nt: TGTGCCAGCAGTCCGGACTCGGGAGTAGATACGCAGTATTTT

clone_size: NA
j_call: TRBJ2-7
v_call: TRBV19
d_call: NA
cdr3_aa: CASSISETYEQYF
cdr3_nt: TGTGCCAGTAGTATTTCTGAGACCTACGAGCAGTACTTC

clone_size: many
j_call: TRBJ2-4
v_call: TRBV5-8
d_call: NA
cdr3_aa: CASSFVVTDLAKNIQYF
cdr3_nt: TGTGCCAGCAGTTTCGTCGTGACCGACCTAGCCAAAAACATTCAGTACTTC

clone_size: few
j_call: TRBJ1-5
v_call: TRBV5-5
d_call: NA
cdr3_aa: CASSLSPGENQPQHF
cdr3_nt: TGTGCCAGCAGCCTATCCCCAGGGGAAAATCAGCCCCAGCATTTT

clone_size: many
j_call: TRBJ1-2
v_call: TRBV4-2
d_call: NA
cdr3_aa: CASSHPDGEYYGYTF
cdr3_nt: TGTGCCAGCAGCCATCCCGATGGAGAATACTATGGCTACACCTTC